The T cell receptor beta chain described here comes from a study of Graves' ophthalmopathy and Graves' hyperthyroidism. Turning to the study itself: Being free of ophthalmopathy for 18 months of follow-up defined stable hyperthyroidism.

RNA transcripts yielded amplified TCR beta CDR3 regions. An opening RT-PCR round employed HTBI primers and preceded a second-round multiplex PCR. TCRdb recomputed calls from the multiplex PCR reads with MiXCR, one row per CDR3 protein. Of about 550,000 distinct CDR3 sequences listed, less than 40% are singletons. Lactation, pregnancy, uncontrolled infections and other autoimmune diseases were all grounds for excluding patients. In its sample, this clonotype was seen many times. The CDR3 has 14 residues. The germline V gene has CDR1 SNHLY and CDR2 FYNNEI. V was clipped by 7 bases and J by 4 bases; unmatched bases: 8.

This receptor was identified in an adult man with Graves' hyperthyroidism. This chain links TRBV2 with TRBJ1-1, with TRBD1 matching 8 bases. Sequences were obtained from peripheral blood or thyroid tissue (not recorded which). CDR3 residues: CASILQGAGTEAFF. The CDR3 DNA is TGTGCCAGCATACTCCAGGGGGCTGGCACTGAAGCTTTCTTT.